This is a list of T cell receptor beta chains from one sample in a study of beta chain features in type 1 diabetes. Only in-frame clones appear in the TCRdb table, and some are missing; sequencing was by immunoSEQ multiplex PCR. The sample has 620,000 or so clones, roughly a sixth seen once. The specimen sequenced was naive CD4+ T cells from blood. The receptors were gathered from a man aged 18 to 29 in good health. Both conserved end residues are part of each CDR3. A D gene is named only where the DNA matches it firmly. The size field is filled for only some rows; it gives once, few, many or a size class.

DNA: TGTGCCAGCCCCCCAGTAACTAGCGGCAGCACAGATACGCAGTATTTT
CDR3: CASPPVTSGSTDTQYF
length: 16
J: TRBJ2-3
V: TRBV7-9
size: few
D: TRBD2

DNA: TGTGCCAGTAGTATTGTCGCCTGGACACCTGTAGGCGAGCAGTACTTC
CDR3: CASSIVAWTPVGEQYF
length: 16
J: TRBJ2-7
V: TRBV19
size: few
D: .

DNA: TGCGCCAGCAGCCAAGAAGGGCAGGGTGGAGATACGCAGTATTTT
CDR3: CASSQEGQGGDTQYF
length: 15
J: TRBJ2-3
V: TRBV4-3
size: .
D: .

DNA: TGCAGCGTCAGCCAGTTCGGAGGGGAGCAGTACTTC
CDR3: CSVSQFGGEQYF
length: 12
J: TRBJ2-7
V: TRBV29-1
size: few
D: .

DNA: TGTGCCAGCTCACCCTCTATACTGGGGGTTTACGAGCAGTACTTC
CDR3: CASSPSILGVYEQYF
length: 15
J: TRBJ2-7
V: TRBV18
size: few
D: .

DNA: TGTGCCAGCAGCGGGCTGGCGAACACTGAAGCTTTCTTT
CDR3: CASSGLANTEAFF
length: 13
J: TRBJ1-1
V: TRBV7-9
size: .
D: .

DNA: TGTGCCAGCAGCTCCTATTGGGCTAACTATGGCTACACCTTC
CDR3: CASSSYWANYGYTF
length: 14
J: TRBJ1-2
V: TRBV11-3
size: few
D: .

DNA: TGCGCCAGCAGTCACCCGCGGGGGGTAGAGACCCAGTACTTC
CDR3: CASSHPRGVETQYF
length: 14
J: TRBJ2-5
V: TRBV23-1
size: .
D: TRBD2

DNA: TGTGCCAGCAGCTTAGGCCCTGCGGGGCGGGGCAATCAGCCCCAGCATTTT
CDR3: CASSLGPAGRGNQPQHF
length: 17
J: TRBJ1-5
V: TRBV5-8
size: .
D: .

DNA: TGTGCCAGCAGCCCGGCGAAAGTCTCTGGAAACACCATATATTTT
CDR3: CASSPAKVSGNTIYF
length: 15
J: TRBJ1-3
V: TRBV25-1
size: .
D: .

DNA: TGCGCCAGCAGCCAATACCCGGGCGGGGGAAAATACGAGCAGTACTTC
CDR3: CASSQYPGGGKYEQYF
length: 16
J: TRBJ2-7
V: TRBV4-3
size: .
D: TRBD2

DNA: TGTGCCAGCAGCCAAGACTTTAACACCGGGGAGCTGTTTTTT
CDR3: CASSQDFNTGELFF
length: 14
J: TRBJ2-2
V: TRBV14
size: many
D: .

DNA: TGTGCCAGCAGCTCGGACAGGGGTAATCAGCCCCAGCATTTT
CDR3: CASSSDRGNQPQHF
length: 14
J: TRBJ1-5
V: TRBV7-2
size: .
D: TRBD1

DNA: TGTGCCAGCTCACCGGCAGCCGGATTTGAAGCTTTCTTT
CDR3: CASSPAAGFEAFF
length: 13
J: TRBJ1-1
V: TRBV18
size: few
D: .

DNA: TGTGCCAGCAGCTTACTAGCGGGGTCCTACGAGCAGTACTTC
CDR3: CASSLLAGSYEQYF
length: 14
J: TRBJ2-7
V: TRBV13
size: few
D: TRBD2

DNA: TGTGCCAGTAGTATCGCGGGGCGCGGCACTGAAGCTTTCTTT
CDR3: CASSIAGRGTEAFF
length: 14
J: TRBJ1-1
V: TRBV19
size: .
D: .

DNA: TGCAGTGGGGGAGGCACCTACGAGCAGTACTTC
CDR3: CSGGGTYEQYF
length: 11
J: TRBJ2-7
V: TRBV20-1
size: few
D: .

DNA: TGCGCCAGCAGCCTCGACAGGTCCCGCTCTGGGGCCAACGTCCTGACTTTC
CDR3: CASSLDRSRSGANVLTF
length: 17
J: TRBJ2-6
V: TRBV5-1
size: .
D: .

DNA: TGTGCCAGCAGTTATATCCCCACAGATACGCAGTATTTT
CDR3: CASSYIPTDTQYF
length: 13
J: TRBJ2-3
V: TRBV6-6
size: few
D: .

DNA: TGTGCCAGCAGCGTGGGGGGGCACCTGAACACTGAAGCTTTCTTT
CDR3: CASSVGGHLNTEAFF
length: 15
J: TRBJ1-1
V: TRBV9
size: .
D: .